The clone carrying this T cell receptor beta chain has a single count. There are 15 residues in the CDR3. Germline CDR1 reads KGHDR; CDR2 reads SFDVKD. Trimming at V came to 8 bases and at J to 10 bases, leaving 13 bases not matched to a gene. This sample was taken from a study of blood T cell repertoires in COVID-19. The assay was immunoSEQ multiplex PCR, and TCRdb's table has in-frame clones only and misses some. The sample includes approximately 250,000 clones, roughly 86% of them seen just once. The clonotype comes from a man younger than 35 with active or convalescent COVID-19. The J gene is TRBJ1-6, the V gene TRBV24-1; TRBD1 matches at 7 bases. The sample was peripheral blood. The CDR3 is CATTPSGGRRSPLHF. The CDR3 DNA sequence: TGTGCCACCACCCCTTCAGGGGGGCGTAGGTCACCCCTCCACTTT.